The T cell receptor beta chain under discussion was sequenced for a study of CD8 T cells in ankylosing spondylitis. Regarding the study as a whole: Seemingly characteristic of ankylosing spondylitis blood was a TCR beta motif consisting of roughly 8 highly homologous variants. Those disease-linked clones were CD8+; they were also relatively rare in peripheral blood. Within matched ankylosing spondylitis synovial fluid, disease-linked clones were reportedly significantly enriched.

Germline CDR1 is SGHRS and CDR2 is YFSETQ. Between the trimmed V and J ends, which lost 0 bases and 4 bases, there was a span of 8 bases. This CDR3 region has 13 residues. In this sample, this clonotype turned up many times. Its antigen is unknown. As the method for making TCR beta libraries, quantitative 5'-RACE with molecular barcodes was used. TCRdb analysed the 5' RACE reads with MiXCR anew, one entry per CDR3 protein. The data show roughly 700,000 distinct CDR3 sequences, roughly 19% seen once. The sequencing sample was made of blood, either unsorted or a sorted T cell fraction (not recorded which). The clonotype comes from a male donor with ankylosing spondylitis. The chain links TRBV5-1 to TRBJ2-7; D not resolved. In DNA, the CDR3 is TGCGCCAGCAGCTTGGAAGGAGCTTACGAGCAGTACTTC. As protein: CASSLEGAYEQYF.